This T cell receptor beta chain was captured in a study of blood T cell repertoires in COVID-19. Enrolled during active infection, Seattle patients were then followed longitudinally. Trimming pared 0 bases from V and 2 bases from J, leaving 9 bases between. This CDR3 comprises 14 residues. Germline CDR1 is SGDLS and CDR2 is YYNGEE. In the study's own analysis: Nucleated cell counts were estimated from reference gene primer amplification. Data came from immunoSEQ multiplex PCR; TCRdb stores just in-frame clones and leaves some out. That table furnishes V, J and clone size, whereas the DNA furnished D and trimming. The sample contains 300,000 to 400,000 clones, 75% to 90% of which appear only once.

The chain couples TRBV9 to TRBJ2-7; D perhaps matches TRBD1 (5 bases). This clonotype was sampled from a woman in her fifties or sixties with COVID-19, enrolled during active disease. Sequenced: peripheral blood. DNA for the CDR3: TGTGCCAGCAGCGTAGATACAGGTCCCTACGAGCAGTACTTC. Its protein is CASSVDTGPYEQYF. The entire variable domain, with the rest obtained from reference TRBV9 and TRBJ2-7, is as follows: DSGVTQTPKHLITATGQRVTLRCSPRSGDLSVYWYQQSLDQGLQFLIQYYNGEERAKGNILERFSAQQFPDLHSELNLSSLELGDSALYFCASSVDTGPYEQYFGPGTRLTVT.